The source of this T cell receptor (beta chain) is a study of sequential checkpoint blockade in melanoma. Germline-derived CDR1 and CDR2 are SGHTA and FQGNSA. The ends were cut back, 4 bases at V and 1 base at J, with 13 bases in the middle. There are 15 residues in the CDR3. This table comes from immunoSEQ multiplex PCR, and its TCRdb copy is limited to in-frame clones, with some not included. The sample lists 20,000 to 25,000 clones, around two thirds occurring once. The sample's treatment: randomized to nivolumab then ipilimumab (arm A) or the reverse (arm B). The clonotype originates from a human donor with melanoma. This chain uses TRBV7-2 with TRBJ2-5, with D maybe TRBD1 (6 bases). Here the sequenced sample was CD8+ T cells sorted from blood (inferred from file names), taken from a patient given nivolumab and ipilimumab in sequence. The CDR3, as DNA: TGTGCCAGCAGCTCCCAGACAGGAGGCCAAGAGACCCAGTACTTC. It is translated as CASSSQTGGQETQYF.